The rows below give T cell receptor beta chains drawn from one sample of a study of blood T cell repertoires in COVID-19. Method: immunoSEQ multiplex PCR; TCRdb's copy keeps in-frame clones and lacks some. The table shows 290,000 or so clones, with around nine tenths occurring only once. The specimen sequenced was peripheral blood. All receptors derive from a man aged 70-80 years with acute or convalescent COVID-19. Each CDR3 is given with its conserved first and last residue. D genes are given only for firm matches. The size field is filled for only some rows; it gives once, few, many or a size class.

J gene: TRBJ2-5
clone size: -
D gene: TRBD1
V gene: TRBV19
CDR3 protein: CASSILAGGQETQYF
CDR3 DNA: TGTGCCAGTAGTATCTTGGCAGGGGGTCAAGAGACCCAGTACTTC

J gene: TRBJ2-7
clone size: -
D gene: -
V gene: TRBV28
CDR3 protein: CASSLVGASYEQYF
CDR3 DNA: TGTGCCAGCAGTTTAGTGGGCGCCTCCTACGAGCAGTACTTC

J gene: TRBJ2-3
clone size: -
D gene: TRBD2
V gene: TRBV3-1/TRBV3-2
CDR3 protein: CASSRLAALATQYF
CDR3 DNA: TGTGCCAGCAGCCGACTAGCGGCACTCGCTACGCAGTATTTT

J gene: TRBJ2-1
clone size: -
D gene: -
V gene: TRBV5-1
CDR3 protein: CASTSRRTGGSNEQFF
CDR3 DNA: TGCGCCAGCACCAGTCGGCGGACGGGCGGGTCCAATGAGCAGTTCTTC

J gene: TRBJ2-5
clone size: -
D gene: TRBD2
V gene: TRBV5-1
CDR3 protein: CASSRGGPQETQYF
CDR3 DNA: TGCGCCAGCAGTCGGGGAGGGCCTCAAGAGACCCAGTACTTC

J gene: TRBJ2-1
clone size: few
D gene: TRBD2
V gene: TRBV29-1
CDR3 protein: CSVDGLAGGRNEQFF
CDR3 DNA: TGCAGCGTTGACGGCCTAGCGGGGGGGCGCAATGAGCAGTTCTTC

J gene: TRBJ2-1
clone size: -
D gene: TRBD2
V gene: TRBV9
CDR3 protein: CASSRLAGINEQFF
CDR3 DNA: TGTGCCAGCAGCCGACTAGCGGGTATCAATGAGCAGTTCTTC

J gene: TRBJ2-2
clone size: -
D gene: -
V gene: TRBV6-1
CDR3 protein: CASSEQGIGTGELFF
CDR3 DNA: TGTGCCAGCAGTGAACAGGGGATTGGCACCGGGGAGCTGTTTTTT

J gene: TRBJ2-7
clone size: -
D gene: TRBD2
V gene: TRBV7-2
CDR3 protein: CASSLVSGSGSYEQYF
CDR3 DNA: TGTGCCAGCAGCTTAGTATCGGGTAGCGGGAGTTACGAGCAGTACTTC

J gene: TRBJ2-7
clone size: -
D gene: TRBD1
V gene: TRBV28
CDR3 protein: CASRPTGTGIPEQYF
CDR3 DNA: TGTGCCAGCAGGCCAACCGGGACAGGGATTCCCGAGCAGTACTTC

J gene: TRBJ1-5
clone size: once
D gene: -
V gene: TRBV6-5
CDR3 protein: CASGPTSVSNQPQHF
CDR3 DNA: TGTGCCAGCGGTCCGACATCCGTTAGCAATCAGCCCCAGCATTTT

J gene: TRBJ1-5
clone size: once
D gene: TRBD1
V gene: TRBV2
CDR3 protein: CASGTGSTQPQHF
CDR3 DNA: TGTGCCAGCGGGACAGGGTCTACACAGCCCCAGCATTTT

J gene: TRBJ2-3
clone size: once
D gene: TRBD2
V gene: TRBV5-4
CDR3 protein: CASSRSGGNTDTQYF
CDR3 DNA: TGTGCCAGCAGCCGCAGCGGGGGAAACACAGATACGCAGTATTTT

J gene: TRBJ2-5
clone size: -
D gene: TRBD2
V gene: TRBV27
CDR3 protein: CASSPGLTSGSGQETQYF
CDR3 DNA: TGTGCCAGCAGTCCCGGGCTCACTAGCGGGAGTGGGCAAGAGACCCAGTACTTC

J gene: TRBJ1-5
clone size: -
D gene: -
V gene: TRBV9
CDR3 protein: CASSTGPGQPQHF
CDR3 DNA: TGTGCCAGCAGCACAGGGCCGGGCCAGCCCCAGCATTTT

J gene: TRBJ2-1
clone size: -
D gene: -
V gene: TRBV5-1
CDR3 protein: CASSSSGTTYNEQFF
CDR3 DNA: TGCGCCAGCAGCTCTTCCGGGACAACTTACAATGAGCAGTTCTTC

J gene: TRBJ2-3
clone size: -
D gene: -
V gene: TRBV11-3
CDR3 protein: CASSSGQTDTQYF
CDR3 DNA: TGTGCCAGCAGCTCCGGACAGACAGATACGCAGTATTTT

J gene: TRBJ2-5
clone size: -
D gene: TRBD2
V gene: TRBV4-1
CDR3 protein: CASSHAGTSGQETQYF
CDR3 DNA: TGCGCCAGCAGCCACGCCGGGACTAGCGGCCAAGAGACCCAGTACTTC

J gene: TRBJ1-4
clone size: -
D gene: -
V gene: TRBV19
CDR3 protein: CASSSRGREINEKLFF
CDR3 DNA: TGTGCCAGTAGTAGCAGAGGACGGGAAATTAATGAAAAACTGTTTTTT

J gene: TRBJ2-3
clone size: -
D gene: -
V gene: TRBV18
CDR3 protein: CASSPSSTDTQYF
CDR3 DNA: TGTGCCAGCTCACCTTCTAGCACAGATACGCAGTATTTT

J gene: TRBJ1-6
clone size: once
D gene: -
V gene: TRBV15
CDR3 protein: CATSRGAGATYNSPLHF
CDR3 DNA: TGTGCCACCAGCAGAGGAGCGGGGGCTACCTATAATTCACCCCTCCACTTT

J gene: TRBJ1-1
clone size: -
D gene: TRBD1
V gene: TRBV19
CDR3 protein: CASGGMNRQGAGAFF
CDR3 DNA: TGTGCCAGCGGTGGCATGAATAGACAGGGGGCCGGCGCTTTCTTT

J gene: TRBJ2-2
clone size: -
D gene: TRBD2
V gene: TRBV6-6
CDR3 protein: CASSYGLARAPGELFF
CDR3 DNA: TGTGCCAGCAGTTACGGACTAGCTCGGGCCCCCGGGGAGCTGTTTTTT

J gene: TRBJ2-1
clone size: -
D gene: -
V gene: TRBV19
CDR3 protein: CASSINTQNEQFF
CDR3 DNA: TGTGCCAGTAGTATAAACACGCAAAATGAGCAGTTCTTC